This is a list of T cell receptor beta chains from one sample in a study of T cell changes during pregnancy in multiple sclerosis. This table comes from immunoSEQ multiplex PCR, and its TCRdb copy is limited to in-frame clones, with some not included. The sample holds some 71,000 clones, 91% seen once. Specimen: CD4+ T cells from peripheral blood mononuclear cells, collected in the third trimester of pregnancy. All receptors derive from a female donor in good health, enrolled as a control in a pregnancy study. Each CDR3 is given without its conserved first and last residue. Fields, in order: J gene, V gene, CDR3 protein.

j_gene: TRBJ1-3
v_gene: TRBV6-1
CDR3aa: ASSEGPLNSGNTIY

j_gene: TRBJ2-1
v_gene: TRBV25-1
CDR3aa: ASRDAGTGGARDEQF

j_gene: TRBJ2-7
v_gene: TRBV5-6
CDR3aa: ASSSLRQGAEQY

j_gene: TRBJ1-4
v_gene: TRBV10-3
CDR3aa: AISESGGTNEKLF

j_gene: TRBJ1-2
v_gene: TRBV14
CDR3aa: ASSLAGTGVPGYT

j_gene: TRBJ2-7
v_gene: TRBV29-1
CDR3aa: SASTGAPYEQY

j_gene: TRBJ1-3
v_gene: TRBV11-1
CDR3aa: ASSVLSGNTIY

j_gene: TRBJ2-7
v_gene: TRBV4-2
CDR3aa: ASSQDLSGGGTGGEQY

j_gene: TRBJ2-5
v_gene: TRBV5-1
CDR3aa: ASSSGVETQY

j_gene: TRBJ1-3
v_gene: TRBV18
CDR3aa: ASSQDNSGNTIY

j_gene: TRBJ1-1
v_gene: TRBV5-4
CDR3aa: ASTKGGGQGGSEAF

j_gene: TRBJ1-1
v_gene: TRBV11-2
CDR3aa: ASSFRLGQLNTEAF

j_gene: TRBJ1-4
v_gene: TRBV29-1
CDR3aa: SVRLLNEKLF

j_gene: TRBJ1-6
v_gene: TRBV6-4
CDR3aa: AIGSPHLRNSPLH

j_gene: TRBJ2-2
v_gene: TRBV4-3
CDR3aa: ASSQADRDTGELF

j_gene: TRBJ1-5
v_gene: TRBV30
CDR3aa: AWSVWGGPSNQPQH

j_gene: TRBJ1-2
v_gene: TRBV4-1
CDR3aa: ASSQDHLSGGYT

j_gene: TRBJ2-1
v_gene: TRBV4-3
CDR3aa: ASSQEAVSYNEQF

j_gene: TRBJ1-1
v_gene: TRBV6-1
CDR3aa: ASSELGAF

j_gene: TRBJ2-5
v_gene: TRBV5-1
CDR3aa: ASSLAPAGDLGETQY

j_gene: TRBJ2-6
v_gene: TRBV4-2
CDR3aa: ASSQEGGGSGANVLT

j_gene: TRBJ1-1
v_gene: TRBV18
CDR3aa: ASSPGQGDEAF

j_gene: TRBJ2-3
v_gene: TRBV7-2
CDR3aa: ASSLRGGATDTQY

j_gene: TRBJ2-5
v_gene: TRBV19
CDR3aa: ASSIGGGHQETQY

j_gene: TRBJ1-2
v_gene: TRBV4-3
CDR3aa: ASSQALPANYGYT

j_gene: TRBJ2-7
v_gene: TRBV6-5
CDR3aa: ASGTSGGLPYEQY

j_gene: TRBJ1-1
v_gene: TRBV28
CDR3aa: ASTTGAGTEAF

j_gene: TRBJ2-1
v_gene: TRBV7-3
CDR3aa: ASSLRLAGGYNEQF

j_gene: TRBJ1-2
v_gene: TRBV6-1
CDR3aa: ASSERGREPAYGYT

j_gene: TRBJ1-2
v_gene: TRBV19
CDR3aa: ASSFSGTDYGYT

j_gene: TRBJ1-6
v_gene: TRBV4-2
CDR3aa: ASSHGTGVLSYNSPLH

j_gene: TRBJ2-7
v_gene: TRBV7-2
CDR3aa: ASSLDRGYYEQY

j_gene: TRBJ1-4
v_gene: TRBV6-5
CDR3aa: ASSYLGQGGEKLF

j_gene: TRBJ1-1
v_gene: TRBV7-9
CDR3aa: ASSWIGQKNTEAF

j_gene: TRBJ2-1
v_gene: TRBV2
CDR3aa: ASSEGTANEQF

j_gene: TRBJ1-3
v_gene: TRBV4-1
CDR3aa: ASSQDPGEAGNTIY

j_gene: TRBJ2-1
v_gene: TRBV7-8
CDR3aa: ASSARTRGPYNEQF

j_gene: TRBJ1-5
v_gene: TRBV7-8
CDR3aa: ASSKAGTGDSNQPQH

j_gene: TRBJ1-2
v_gene: TRBV19
CDR3aa: ASISGDKTNYGYT

j_gene: TRBJ1-2
v_gene: TRBV30
CDR3aa: AWSVLTLYGYT

j_gene: TRBJ2-7
v_gene: TRBV27
CDR3aa: ASSPRDRHYEQY

j_gene: TRBJ2-5
v_gene: TRBV14
CDR3aa: ASSRYLGDGGETQY

j_gene: TRBJ1-2
v_gene: TRBV4-2
CDR3aa: ASSPPAAVGGRGGGYT

j_gene: TRBJ1-4
v_gene: TRBV6-1
CDR3aa: ASGRGVNEKLF